The clone carrying this TCR beta chain has a single count. Its matching antigen is unknown. The entry originates in a study of shared clonotypes between healthy human individuals. On the study more broadly: Each donor contributed plates that comprised three CD4 naive, three CD4 memory, two CD8 naive and one CD8 memory.

Germline lookup yields CDR1 LNHNV and CDR2 YYDKDF (reference sequence). The CDR3 has 15 residues. Trimming at V came to 2 bases and at J to 0 bases, leaving 3 bases not matched to a gene. Assay execution took place at the deep level. Some clones are missing from TCRdb's copy, which holds only in-frame ones; the method was immunoSEQ multiplex PCR. The sample lists roughly 1,500,000 clones, 98% seen once, with about 0.4% in the top ten. Study-wide findings and caveats: The genetic and exposure-history diversity represented was limited by few donors. The sampled material consisted only of blood, and tissue repertoires are likely to differ.

The sequenced sample consisted of naive CD4+ T cells sorted from blood. Documented subset: CD45RA+ positively selected. The origin of this receptor is a man younger than 45 in good health. V gene TRBV15 combines with J gene TRBJ2-7, with 8 bases aligning to TRBD1. CDR3 in amino acids: CATSRPGGSSYEQYF. DNA for the CDR3: TGTGCCACCAGCAGACCAGGGGGCAGCTCCTACGAGCAGTACTTC.